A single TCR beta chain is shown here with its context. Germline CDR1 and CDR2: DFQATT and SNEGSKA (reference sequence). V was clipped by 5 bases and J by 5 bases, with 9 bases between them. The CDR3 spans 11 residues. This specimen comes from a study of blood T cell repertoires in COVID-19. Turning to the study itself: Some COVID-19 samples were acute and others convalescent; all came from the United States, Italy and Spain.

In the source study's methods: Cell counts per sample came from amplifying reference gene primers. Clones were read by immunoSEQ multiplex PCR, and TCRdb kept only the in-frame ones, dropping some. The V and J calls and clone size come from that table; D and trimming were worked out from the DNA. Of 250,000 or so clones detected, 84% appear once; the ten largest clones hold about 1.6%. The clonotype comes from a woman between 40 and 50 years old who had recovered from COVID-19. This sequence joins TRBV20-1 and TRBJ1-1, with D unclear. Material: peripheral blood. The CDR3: CSASRGTEAFF. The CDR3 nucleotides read TGCAGTGCTTCCCGAGGAACTGAAGCTTTCTTT.